Below, 28 T cell receptor beta chains from the same sample are listed, as sequenced in a study of memory CD4+ T cells and cytomegalovirus serostatus (dated by TCRdb to the late 2010s). The library was made by the immunoSEQ multiplex PCR assay. As stored in TCRdb, this immuneACCESS dataset retains in-frame rearrangements with V and J assigned. A fraction of the clones does not appear; measured against another copy, unresolved V genes explain less than half of the discrepancy, and the remainder lacks a known reason. The sample table holds 55,000 to 65,000 clones, of which under 90% were seen once. Approximately 0.5% of the sample comes from the top ten. A FACSAria II was used to sort memory CD4+ T cells, defined as single viable CD3+CD4+CD8-CD45RO+ cells. The material sequenced was memory CD4+ T cells from blood. The origin of the receptors is an adult in good health and CMV-seronegative. Some clones in this sample may be carry-over from other donors' samples.

The gene calls are TRBV15 and TRBJ1-2; D remains unclear. The germline V gene encodes CDR1 LNHNV and CDR2 YYDKDF (reference sequence). The V and J ends lost 1 base and 6 bases respectively, with 18 bases between them. The CDR3 covers 16 residues. The DNA of the CDR3 is TGTGCCACCAGCAGAGGTAGCTCCGGGCGAGAAAATGGCTACACCTTC. Protein sequence: CATSRGSSGRENGYTF. Complete variable domain (other parts from reference TRBV15 and TRBJ1-2): DAMVIQNPRYQVTQFGKPVTLSCSQTLNHNVMYWYQQKSSQAPKLLFHYYDKDFNNEADTPDNFQSRRPNTSFCFLDIRSPGLGDTAMYLCATSRGSSGRENGYTFGSGTRLTVV.

The rearrangement links TRBV7-5 to TRBJ2-5; the table's D call TRBD2 went unverified against the DNA. TRBV7-5 is labeled a pseudogene. The CDR3 sequence is 14 residues long. CDR3 sequence: CARSVISGQETQYF. The CDR3 bases are TGTGCCAGAAGCGTCATCAGCGGGCAAGAGACCCAGTACTTC.

CDR3 sequence reads: CASSRQGAHEQYF. The DNA for the CDR3 is TGTGCCAGCAGTCGACAGGGCGCCCACGAGCAGTACTTC. V and J are TRBV2 and TRBJ2-7; 7 bases map to TRBD1. This CDR3 spans 13 amino acids. With 5 bases clipped from V and 5 bases from J, the junction kept 6 bases outside the gene matches. Germline V CDR1 and CDR2: SNHLY, FYNNEI.

The V gene is TRBV19, the J gene TRBJ1-5, with D uncertain. This CDR3 spans 16 amino acids. With 0 bases removed from V and 3 bases from J, the gap between germline ends came to 12 bases. CDR1 is LNHDA, CDR2 SQIVND, per germline (reference sequence). CDR3 sequence (DNA): TGTGCCAGTAGTATAGAAGCAGCATATAACAATCAGCCCCAGCATTTT. Protein product: CASSIEAAYNNQPQHF.

J is TRBJ2-1 and V is TRBV6-5; D remains unclear. Trimming took 2 bases from V and 0 from J, leaving 8 bases between them. The CDR3 length is 15 residues. Germline V gene sequence: CDR1 MNHEY, CDR2 SVGAGI. For the CDR3, the DNA is TGTGCCAGCAGTTACCGGGCACCCTCCTACAATGAGCAGTTCTTC. This sequence encodes CASSYRAPSYNEQFF.

The chain recombines TRBV19 with TRBJ2-6, with 9 bases aligning to TRBD1. The CDR3 runs 19 residues. CDR1 and CDR2 from the germline V gene are LNHDA and SQIVND (reference sequence). V gave up 6 bases and J gave up 1 base; unmatched junction bases: 13. This CDR3 reads CASSGNNRGRESGANVLTF. The CDR3 bases are TGTGCCAGTAGCGGGAATAACAGGGGGCGCGAGTCTGGGGCCAACGTCCTGACTTTC.

This rearrangement joins TRBV7-9 to TRBJ1-5; TRBD1 is a possible D gene (5 bases). Germline CDR1 reads SEHNR; CDR2 reads FQNEAQ (reference sequence). The ends were cut back, 5 bases at V and 7 bases at J, with 15 bases in the middle. This CDR3 is built from 14 residues. The DNA of the CDR3 is TGTGCCAGCAGCCTATCAGGGTTATCCCAGCCCCAGCATTTT. Its translation is CASSLSGLSQPQHF.

This chain uses TRBV9 with TRBJ1-3; D unresolved. The CDR3 totals 11 residues. V was clipped by 7 bases and J by 11 bases, with 13 bases between them. Germline V gene lookup returns CDR1 SGDLS and CDR2 YYNGEE. The CDR3 protein is CASGPGRAIYF. DNA of the CDR3: TGTGCCAGCGGCCCCGGGCGGGCCATATATTTT. Based on the CDR3 plus reference TRBV9 and TRBJ1-3, the full variable domain is DSGVTQTPKHLITATGQRVTLRCSPRSGDLSVYWYQQSLDQGLQFLIQYYNGEERAKGNILERFSAQQFPDLHSELNLSSLELGDSALYFCASGPGRAIYFGEGSWLTVV.

This clone showed up just a few times. The rearrangement links TRBV4-3 to TRBJ1-5; D remains ambiguous. CDR1 and CDR2 from the germline V gene are LGHNA and YSLEER. The CDR3 has 15 amino acids. V lost 4 bases, J lost 2 bases, and 12 bases lay in between. CDR3 nucleotides: TGCGCCAGCAGCCTCGGATTTCAGGGCAATCAGCCCCAGCATTTT. This sequence encodes CASSLGFQGNQPQHF.

The sample holds one count of this clone. V is TRBV28 and J is TRBJ1-5; 9 nucleotides align to TRBD1. The CDR3 sequence is 14 residues long. With V trimmed by 8 bases and J by 7 bases, 9 bases remained unmatched. Germline assignment: CDR1 MDHEN and CDR2 SYDVKM. The CDR3 protein is CASFSGGQGQPQHF. As DNA, the CDR3 is TGTGCCAGCTTCTCCGGGGGACAGGGACAGCCCCAGCATTTT.

This clone showed up just a few times. V is TRBV18 and J is TRBJ2-2; a weak D match, TRBD1 (5 bases). The V and J ends lost 4 bases and 3 bases respectively, with 6 bases between them. The germline V gene has CDR1 KGHSH and CDR2 LQKENI. The CDR3 spans 13 residues. CDR3 nucleotides: TGTGCCAGCTCACTGACAGACACCGGGGAGCTGTTTTTT. Protein product: CASSLTDTGELFF.

The chain carries TRBV7-8 and TRBJ2-2; D might be TRBD1 (6 bases). V shed 5 bases and J shed 8 bases, with 18 bases lying between them. Germline V lookup: CDR1 SGHVS, CDR2 FQNEAQ. CDR3 length: 15 amino acids. The CDR3 loop is CASSPQGTKTGELFF. CDR3 bases: TGTGCCAGCAGCCCCCAGGGGACAAAAACGGGGGAGCTGTTTTTT.

This chain connects TRBV25-1 to TRBJ2-3; unclear D gene. Germline CDR1 and CDR2: MGHDK and SYGVNS. The CDR3 spans 15 residues. V lost 6 bases to trimming and J lost 0 bases, with 13 bases between them. The CDR3 loop is CASSPGGRSTDTQYF. CDR3 coding DNA: TGTGCCAGCAGCCCTGGTGGTCGAAGCACAGATACGCAGTATTTT.

The V call is TRBV12-5, the J call TRBJ1-1; a possible D gene is TRBD1 (5 bases). The CDR3 has 13 amino acids. The germline V and J ends were trimmed by 6 bases and 13 bases, with 21 bases remaining between them. The germline V gene encodes CDR1 LGHNT and CDR2 FRNRAP. The CDR3 here is CASGLGTLGRVFF. CDR3 in DNA: TGTGCTAGTGGCTTAGGGACCCTGGGCCGGGTTTTCTTT.

The chain combines TRBV5-4 with TRBJ2-7; 7 bases fit TRBD1. J was trimmed by 3 bases and V by 3 bases; bases with no gene match: 6. The length of the CDR3 is 14 residues. Germline V gene data show CDR1 as SGHNT and CDR2 as YYREEE (reference sequence). The CDR3 region is CASSSRDRDYEQYF. In nucleotides, the CDR3 is TGTGCCAGCAGCTCAAGGGACAGAGACTACGAGCAGTACTTC. Full variable domain (missing parts from reference TRBV5-4 and TRBJ2-7): ETGVTQSPTHLIKTRGQQVTLRCSSQSGHNTVSWYQQALGQGPQFIFQYYREEENGRGNFPPRFSGLQFPNYSSELNVNALELDDSALYLCASSSRDRDYEQYFGPGTRLTVT.

This clone has just one count. The V gene is TRBV5-1, the J gene TRBJ2-7, with D possibly TRBD1 on 5 matching bases. Deletions cut 4 bases from V and 6 bases from J, with 17 bases between. CDR3 size: 14 residues. The germline V gene has CDR1 SGHRS and CDR2 YFSETQ. CDR3 nucleotides: TGCGCCAGCAGCCTAGGCAGGGAACACGGCGAGCAGTACTTC. Its protein product is CASSLGREHGEQYF.

The chain couples TRBV19 to TRBJ1-2; 7 bases fit TRBD1. CDR1 is LNHDA, CDR2 SQIVND, per germline (reference sequence). V gave up 9 bases and J gave up 5 bases; unmatched junction bases: 3. The CDR3 has 11 residues. The CDR3 is CASGTVYGYTF. CDR3 coding DNA: TGTGCCAGCGGGACAGTATATGGCTACACCTTC.

This sequence joins TRBV29-1 and TRBJ2-5; D possibly matches TRBD1 or TRBD2 (5 bases each). This CDR3 has 12 residues. Germline CDR1 SQVTM, CDR2 ANQGSEA. Trimming stripped 8 bases from V and 1 base from J, with 11 bases between. This CDR3 is CSSRGIQETQYF. CDR3 nucleotides: TGCAGCTCGAGGGGCATCCAAGAGACCCAGTACTTC.

The CDR3 bases are TGTGCCAGCACCCCGACGGGGTCCTCTGGAAACACCATATATTTT. It codes for CASTPTGSSGNTIYF. This chain links TRBV6-5 with TRBJ1-3; D call uncertain. CDR1 and CDR2 from the germline V gene are MNHEY and SVGAGI. V lost 7 bases to trimming and J lost 0 bases, with 13 bases between them. The CDR3 contains 15 residues.

This rearrangement joins TRBV27 to TRBJ2-3; D unclear. Deletions cut 3 bases from V and 8 bases from J, with 18 bases between. CDR3 length equals 15 residues. In germline, CDR1 is MNHEY, CDR2 SMNVEV (reference sequence). CDR3 in DNA: TGTGCCAGCAGTTTCGGCGCGGCCCGCACTGGTACGCAGTATTTT. Encoded protein: CASSFGAARTGTQYF.

V is TRBV20-1 and J is TRBJ1-1; D may be TRBD1 (5 bases). Trimming pared 2 bases from V and 11 bases from J, leaving 12 bases between. Germline V CDR1 and CDR2: DFQATT, SNEGSKA (reference sequence). The CDR3 sequence is 11 residues long. CDR3 amino acids: CSARRDPAAFF. CDR3 nucleotide sequence: TGCAGTGCTAGAAGGGACCCGGCGGCTTTCTTT.

This clone was recorded a few times. The rearrangement joins TRBV9 to TRBJ1-1; 7 nucleotides align to TRBD1. Germline V gives CDR1 SGDLS, CDR2 YYNGEE. CDR3 length equals 14 residues. Trimming took 4 bases from V and 1 from J; bases not matched to a gene: 4. The chain's CDR3 is CASSLGTANTEAFF. The CDR3 bases are TGTGCCAGCAGCCTCGGGACAGCGAACACTGAAGCTTTCTTT.

The chain uses TRBV4-1 and TRBJ1-1, with 8 bases fitting TRBD1. Per germline, CDR1 MGHRA and CDR2 YSYEKL. The CDR3 has 14 amino acids. The J segment lost 10 bases and the V segment lost 1 base, leaving 8 bases of the junction unmatched. CDR3 region: CASSQVRGHFGAFF. The CDR3 coding sequence is TGCGCCAGCAGCCAAGTCAGGGGGCACTTCGGAGCTTTCTTT.

This chain uses TRBV19 with TRBJ1-3; D might be TRBD1 (5 bases). The length of the CDR3 is 13 residues. Germline CDR1 and CDR2: LNHDA and SQIVND (reference sequence). The V and J ends lost 5 bases and 4 bases respectively, with 9 bases between them. This chain's CDR3 is CASSDSPGNTIYF. As DNA, the CDR3 is TGTGCCAGTAGTGACAGCCCGGGAAACACCATATATTTT.

This clone qualifies as medium-sized. The V gene is TRBV20-1, the J gene TRBJ1-3; D is possibly TRBD1 (5 bases). Trimming took off 6 bases at V and 2 bases at J, with 5 bases between the two ends. The CDR3 runs 11 residues. Germline V lookup: CDR1 DFQATT, CDR2 SNEGSKA (reference sequence). The CDR3 DNA reads TGCAGTGCGGGGGCTGGAAACACCATATATTTT. This sequence encodes CSAGAGNTIYF.

The CDR3 loop is CASSLAVTGLQETQYF. The DNA of the CDR3 is TGCGCCAGCAGCTTGGCGGTTACGGGACTACAAGAGACCCAGTACTTC. This chain uses TRBV5-1 with TRBJ2-5; 7 positions match TRBD2. CDR1 is SGHRS and CDR2 is YFSETQ in the germline V gene. V shed 0 bases, J shed 2 bases, and the junction held 7 bases outside the gene matches. The CDR3 has 16 residues.

In its sample, this clone was seen a few times. The chain joins TRBV11-3 to TRBJ2-2, with D perhaps assigned TRBD1 or TRBD2 (5 bases each). The V and J ends lost 3 bases and 6 bases respectively, with 8 bases between them. Per the germline V gene, CDR1 is SGHNT and CDR2 is YENEEA. The CDR3 has 13 residues. DNA for the CDR3: TGTGCCAGCAGCTTCGAGGGGTCCGGGGAGCTGTTTTTT. It specifies CASSFEGSGELFF.

This clone appeared a few times. The V call is TRBV7-2, the J call TRBJ2-2; 9 nucleotides align to TRBD1. After removal of 10 bases from V and 11 bases from J, the junction contained 11 bases not matched to a gene. CDR3 length: 13 residues. The germline gives CDR1 SGHTA, CDR2 FQGNSA. In DNA, the CDR3 is TGTGCCACCGGGACAGGGACTTTGTTAGAGCTGTTTTTT. Amino acid sequence: CATGTGTLLELFF.